These T cell receptor beta chains were read from a single sample in a study of blood T cell repertoires in COVID-19. Produced via immunoSEQ multiplex PCR; TCRdb's table is partial and in-frame only. This table has some 400,000 clones, 87% appearing once. The sequenced sample was peripheral blood. The receptors were sampled from a woman aged 30 to 39 with COVID-19, enrolled during active disease. Each CDR3 is given with its conserved first and last residue. The order of the fields is clone size, D gene, V gene, J gene, CDR3 DNA, CDR3 protein. A D gene is named only where the DNA matches it firmly. Some rows have no size entry. The others give once, few or many, or a class for an expanded clone.

NA,NA,TRBV7-2,TRBJ2-1,TGTGCCAGCAGCTCCCCTCAGCGGACCCTCTCAAATGAGCAGTTCTTC,CASSSPQRTLSNEQFF
few,TRBD1,TRBV2,TRBJ1-1,TGTGCCAGCATTAAGGACAGGGAGAACACTGAAGCTTTCTTT,CASIKDRENTEAFF
NA,NA,TRBV6-5,TRBJ1-1,TGTGCCAGCAGTTACTCGCCGGGACTGAAAACTGAAGCTTTCTTT,CASSYSPGLKTEAFF
NA,NA,TRBV6-5,TRBJ2-1,TGTGCCAGCAGTTACTCGACCCAACTAGCCGGCTATGAGCAGTTCTTC,CASSYSTQLAGYEQFF
NA,NA,TRBV5-1,TRBJ2-5,TGCGCCAGCAGCTCGTTAGGAGAAGAGACCCAGTACTTC,CASSSLGEETQYF
NA,TRBD2,TRBV7-8,TRBJ2-1,TGTGCCAGCAGCCCGACTAGCGGGAGAAACAATGAGCAGTTCTTC,CASSPTSGRNNEQFF
NA,TRBD1,TRBV12-3/TRBV12-4,TRBJ2-5,TGTGCCAGCAGTTCGACAGGGGGAGAGACCCAGTACTTC,CASSSTGGETQYF
NA,TRBD2,TRBV3-1/TRBV3-2,TRBJ2-7,TGTGCCAGCAGCCAAGGCCGAGCGGGAGCCACCTACGAGCAGTACTTC,CASSQGRAGATYEQYF
NA,NA,TRBV4-2,TRBJ1-1,TGTGCCAGCAGCCAAGGGGGAGGGGTGAACACTGAAGCTTTCTTT,CASSQGGGVNTEAFF
NA,TRBD2,TRBV5-1,TRBJ2-5,TGCGCCAGCAGCCGCGGGCCGGGGGGAGAGACCCAGTACTTC,CASSRGPGGETQYF
NA,NA,TRBV5-5,TRBJ1-5,TGTGCCAGCAGCCCAGGGGAGCAGCCCCAGCATTTT,CASSPGEQPQHF
NA,NA,TRBV5-5,TRBJ2-1,TGTGCCAGCAGCTTGCCCCAGTTGCGGGGTAATCCCTACAATGAGCAGTTCTTC,CASSLPQLRGNPYNEQFF
NA,NA,TRBV18,TRBJ1-5,TGTGCCAGCTCACCCACGAGGCAGGGTAATCAGCCCCAGCATTTT,CASSPTRQGNQPQHF
NA,TRBD1,TRBV29-1,TRBJ1-5,TGCAGCTGGGACAGATTATATAGCAATCAGCCCCAGCATTTT,CSWDRLYSNQPQHF
NA,NA,TRBV27,TRBJ1-4,TGTGCCAGCGGCCGCTCCGGGACTAATGAAAAACTGTTTTTT,CASGRSGTNEKLFF
NA,NA,TRBV10-1,TRBJ2-2,TGCGCCAGCAGTCGGTTGACCGGGGAGCTGTTTTTT,CASSRLTGELFF
NA,NA,TRBV24-1,TRBJ2-7,TGTGCCACCAGTGCCCGCGGGACAGTAGACTACGAGCAGTACTTC,CATSARGTVDYEQYF
NA,NA,TRBV2,TRBJ2-3,TGTGCCAGGTGGGGGGGGCGATTACCCACTAGCACAGATACGCAGTATTTT,CARWGGRLPTSTDTQYF